The 32 T cell receptor beta chains in this list originate from one sample, sequenced in a study of blood T cells in healthy people across ages. With a J-beta primer mix and a sample-barcoded 5' primer, a second PCR ran about 6 to 11 cycles. TCRdb processed the 5' RACE reads anew with MiXCR; each CDR3 protein has one entry. The sample has almost 550,000 distinct CDR3 sequences, 24% seen once. This same sample was also part of a study on T cells of mothers and their children.

Specimen: blood. Receptor source: a boy between 10 and 17 years old in good health.

This clonotype was counted between two and nine times. This rearrangement joins TRBV20-1 to TRBJ2-3, with D unclear. CDR1 and CDR2 (germline): DFQATT, SNEGSKA (reference sequence). V was clipped by 6 bases and J by 8 bases, with 15 bases between them. The CDR3 sequence is 12 residues long. This CDR3 is CSAPPSRATQYF. Here the CDR3 DNA reads TGCAGTGCACCTCCCTCTAGGGCTACGCAGTATTTT.

This clonotype showed up just a few times. At one end the junction does not follow the germline gene, possibly because of a read error. The gene calls are TRBV9 and TRBJ2-5; 7 bases are a match to TRBD2. CDR1 is SGDLS and CDR2 is YYNGEE in the germline V gene. The length of the CDR3 is 15 residues. CDR3 amino acids: CASSAGGTNQGTQYF. As DNA, the CDR3 is TGTGCCAGCAGCGCAGGAGGGACTAATCAAGGGACCCAGTACTTC. The variable domain in full, with the rest retrieved from reference TRBV9 and TRBJ2-5, is DSGVTQTPKHLITATGQRVTLRCSPRSGDLSVYWYQQSLDQGLQFLIQYYNGEERAKGNILERFSAQQFPDLHSELNLSSLELGDSALYFCASSAGGTNQGTQYFGPGTRLLVL.

The chain employs TRBV7-9 and TRBJ1-2; the D is unclear. The CDR3 is made up of 13 amino acids. In germline, CDR1 is SEHNR, CDR2 FQNEAQ (reference sequence). Trimming pared 5 bases from V and 2 bases from J, leaving 9 bases between. The CDR3 DNA reads TGTGCCAGCAGCCCTAGGGCCAACTATGGCTACACCTTC. This gives the protein CASSPRANYGYTF.

Only a few counts were recorded for this clonotype. With a far larger clone one base away, a read error is the likely cause. The chain couples TRBV5-1 to TRBJ2-5; D remains unclear. The germline gives CDR1 SGHRS, CDR2 YFSETQ. There are 11 residues in the CDR3. The V gene lost 1 base and the J gene lost 5 bases, with 3 bases spanning the gap. The CDR3, as DNA: TGCGCCAGCAGCTTGCACGAGACCCAGTACTTC. Translated: CASSLHETQYF.

The V call is TRBV7-6, the J call TRBJ2-1; 11 positions match TRBD2. V trimming: 3 bases; J trimming: 1 base; junction bases outside the gene matches: 2. The germline gives CDR1 SGHVS, CDR2 FNYEAQ. The CDR3 length is 16 residues. This chain's CDR3 is CASSFGTSGSYNEQFF. In DNA form, the CDR3 reads TGTGCCAGCAGCTTTGGGACTAGCGGTTCCTACAATGAGCAGTTCTTC. The whole variable domain, filled in from reference TRBV7-6 and TRBJ2-1, reads GAGVSQSPRYKVTKRGQDVALRCDPISGHVSLYWYRQALGQGPEFLTYFNYEAQQDKSGLPNDRFSAERPEGSISTLTIQRTEQRDSAMYRCASSFGTSGSYNEQFFGPGTRLTVL.

The chain has TRBV28 and TRBJ2-5; D possibly matches TRBD1 or TRBD2 (5 bases each). The CDR3 totals 14 residues. Germline CDR1 is MDHEN and CDR2 is SYDVKM. V was shortened by 3 bases and J by 11 bases, with 19 bases between the two germline ends. In nucleotides, the CDR3 is TGTGCCAGCAGTTTCGGGACGGCGGCGAGGGAGCAGTACTTC. Encoded protein: CASSFGTAAREQYF.

J is TRBJ2-5 and V is TRBV12-3 or TRBV12-4, with TRBD1 matching over 7 bases. TRBJ2-1 matches the DNA end more closely, so the J call is doubtful. This CDR3 has 14 residues. In nucleotides, the CDR3 is TGTGCCAGCCGATTGGCAGGGGGATTGGATGAGCAGTTCTTC. Encoded protein: CASRLAGGLDEQFF.

The chain carries TRBV7-9 and TRBJ2-1; D perhaps matches TRBD2 (5 bases). The J call may be incorrect, as the DNA end agrees better with TRBJ2-7. The CDR3 is made up of 12 amino acids. Germline CDR1 is SEHNR and CDR2 is FQNEAQ (reference sequence). The CDR3 is CASSFFPGEQYF. For the CDR3, the DNA is TGTGCCAGCAGCTTTTTTCCGGGGGAGCAGTACTTC.

The CDR3 here is CASSYGQGNQETQYF. DNA of the CDR3: TGTGCCAGCAGTTATGGACAGGGGAATCAAGAGACCCAGTACTTC. The chain recombines TRBV6-6 with TRBJ2-5; 9 nucleotides align to TRBD1. V was clipped by 3 bases and J by 2 bases; unmatched bases: 4. The CDR3 contains 15 residues. Germline V gene sequence: CDR1 MNHNY, CDR2 SVGAGI (reference sequence).

This clonotype was counted a few times. The genes are TRBV7-2 and TRBJ2-1, with D possibly being TRBD1 (6 bases). The J call may not be correct, given that the DNA end is closer to TRBJ2-5. This CDR3 has 13 amino acids. The germline V gene has CDR1 SGHTA and CDR2 FQGNSA. The CDR3 loop is CASSSLTGETQYF. The CDR3 region has the DNA TGTGCCAGCAGCTCCCTCACAGGGGAGACCCAGTACTTC.

The rearrangement links TRBV7-2 to TRBJ1-1; a weak D match, TRBD1 (5 bases). CDR3 length: 14 residues. Germline V lookup: CDR1 SGHTA, CDR2 FQGNSA. V dropped 5 bases and J dropped 2 bases, with 12 bases sitting between them. The CDR3 coding sequence is TGTGCCAGCAGCGGTCATCAGGGCAACACTGAAGCTTTCTTT. Encoded protein: CASSGHQGNTEAFF.

The chain joins TRBV4-1 to TRBJ2-1, with 7 bases identical to TRBD1. The junction had 11 bases not matched to a gene; V was cut back by 5 bases and J by 4 bases. Looked up from germline, CDR1 is MGHRA and CDR2 is YSYEKL. There are 16 residues in the CDR3. The CDR3 loop is CASSARGQGDYNEQFF. The CDR3 DNA is TGCGCCAGCAGCGCTAGAGGTCAGGGGGATTACAATGAGCAGTTCTTC.

The J gene is TRBJ1-2, the V gene TRBV21-1; the DNA was not used to check the table's D call, TRBD1. TRBV21-1 is annotated as a pseudogene. The CDR3 has 14 residues. This CDR3 reads CASSKEDTRDGYTF. CDR3 nucleotides: TGTGCCAGCAGCAAAGAGGACACCCGTGATGGCTACACCTTC.

This clonotype was seen more than once but under ten times. The J gene is TRBJ1-4, the V gene TRBV6-5, with 10 bases identical to TRBD1. The CDR3 is 16 residues long. Germline CDR1 reads MNHEY; CDR2 reads SVGAGI. V dropped 4 bases and J dropped 5; count of bases not matched to a gene: 7. Here the CDR3 DNA reads TGTGCCAGCAGTTTCTTCCGGGGACAGGGGAATGAAAAACTGTTTTTT. This translates into CASSFFRGQGNEKLFF.

The CDR3: CASSPIQERTEAFF. CDR3 nucleotides: TGTGCCAGCAGCCCTATACAGGAGCGCACTGAAGCTTTCTTT. This rearrangement joins TRBV11-2 to TRBJ1-1, with D perhaps matching TRBD1 (5 bases). V lost 5 bases, J lost 4 bases, and 14 bases lay in between. CDR1 is SGHAT and CDR2 is FQNNGV in the germline V gene. The CDR3 is made up of 14 amino acids.

This chain uses TRBV28 with TRBJ2-7, with TRBD1 matching 9 bases. Germline V lookup: CDR1 MDHEN, CDR2 SYDVKM. V dropped 3 bases and J dropped 5; count of bases not matched to a gene: 5. This CDR3 is 14 amino acids long. CDR3 coding DNA: TGTGCCAGCAGTTTTACAGGGGGCAGACACGAGCAGTACTTC. It specifies CASSFTGGRHEQYF.

The gene calls are TRBV7-2 and TRBJ2-1, with 7 bases fitting TRBD2. Trimming removed 5 bases from V and 0 bases from J; junction bases left unmatched: 4. This CDR3 contains 15 residues. Germline V lookup: CDR1 SGHTA, CDR2 FQGNSA. CDR3 in amino acids: CASSPGGISYNEQFF. CDR3 nucleotide sequence: TGTGCCAGCAGCCCCGGGGGGATCTCCTACAATGAGCAGTTCTTC.

The CDR3: CASSQDSQATDTGELFF. The CDR3 region has the DNA TGCGCCAGCAGCCAAGATAGTCAGGCAACGGACACCGGGGAGCTGTTTTTT. The rearrangement links TRBV4-1 to TRBJ2-2; D gene ambiguous. Germline V gene data show CDR1 as MGHRA and CDR2 as YSYEKL. Trimming took 0 bases from V and 3 from J, leaving 14 bases between them. This CDR3 comprises 17 residues.

A word on this clonotype: Since a much larger clone is just one base distant, this may be a read error. The rearrangement uses TRBV29-1 and TRBJ2-5, with unresolved D. The CDR3 totals 9 residues. Germline CDR1 SQVTM, CDR2 ANQGSEA. The CDR3 loop reads CSAEETQNF. In nucleotides, the CDR3 is TGCAGCGCTGAAGAGACCCAGAACTTC. Full variable domain (remainder filled in from reference TRBV29-1 and TRBJ2-5): SAVISQKPSRDICQRGTSLTIQCQVDSQVTMMFWYRQQPGQSLTLIATANQGSEATYESGFVIDKFPISRPNLTFSTLTVSNMSPEDSSIYLCSAEETQNFGPGTRLLVL.

This clonotype turned up a few times. The chain couples TRBV6-2 or TRBV6-3 to TRBJ2-7; weak D call: TRBD2 (5 bases). With 0 bases removed from V and 4 bases from J, the gap between germline ends came to 7 bases. There are 13 residues in the CDR3. The germline CDR1 and CDR2 sequences are MNHEY and SVGEGT. The CDR3 reads CASSYSDFYEQYF. DNA of the CDR3: TGTGCCAGCAGTTACTCGGACTTTTACGAGCAGTACTTC.

CDR3 bases: TGTGCCAGCAGCATCTACAGGGATAGCACTGAAGCTTTCTTT. Encoded protein: CASSIYRDSTEAFF. The chain employs TRBV5-5 and TRBJ1-1; maybe TRBD1 (6 bases). Deletions cut 4 bases from V and 4 bases from J, with 14 bases between. Germline lookup yields CDR1 SGHKS and CDR2 YYEKEE (reference sequence). The CDR3 has 14 amino acids.

This clonotype was detected a few times. The chain recombines TRBV6-2 or TRBV6-3 with TRBJ2-5, with 11 bases aligning to TRBD2. The J segment lost 4 bases and the V segment lost 11 bases, leaving 12 bases of the junction unmatched. Germline V gene data show CDR1 as MNHEY and CDR2 as SVGEGT. This CDR3 spans 15 amino acids. The CDR3 reads CAGGSGGAVGETQYF. The CDR3 nucleotides are TGTGCCGGCGGTAGCGGGGGGGCCGTGGGAGAGACCCAGTACTTC.

The chain's CDR3 is CATSRDPRGADTQYF. DNA of the CDR3: TGTGCCACCAGCAGAGATCCGCGGGGGGCAGATACGCAGTATTTT. The rearrangement links TRBV15 to TRBJ2-3; the match to TRBD2 covers 8 bases. V lost 0 bases to trimming and J lost 4 bases; unmatched junction nucleotides: 3. This CDR3 has 15 amino acids. The germline V gene encodes CDR1 LNHNV and CDR2 YYDKDF (reference sequence). Full variable domain (remainder filled in from reference TRBV15 and TRBJ2-3): DAMVIQNPRYQVTQFGKPVTLSCSQTLNHNVMYWYQQKSSQAPKLLFHYYDKDFNNEADTPDNFQSRRPNTSFCFLDIRSPGLGDTAMYLCATSRDPRGADTQYFGPGTRLTVL.

The chain couples TRBV27 to TRBJ2-1, with D perhaps matching TRBD2 (5 bases). The J call may be in error: the DNA end matches TRBJ2-7 better. Germline V gives CDR1 MNHEY, CDR2 SMNVEV (reference sequence). The CDR3 loop spans 15 amino acids. The DNA of the CDR3 is TGTGCCAGCAGTTCCCTCGAGGGCAGCTCCTACGAGCAGTACTTC. This sequence encodes CASSSLEGSSYEQYF.

This clonotype was detected only a few times. This chain links TRBV7-9 with TRBJ2-3, with 9 nucleotides matching TRBD2. J was trimmed by 4 bases and V by 6 bases; bases with no gene match: 8. Germline V gene sequence: CDR1 SEHNR, CDR2 FQNEAQ (reference sequence). The CDR3 has 15 amino acids. The CDR3 region is CASRPAGGRADTQYF. The CDR3 DNA follows: TGTGCCAGCAGACCCGCGGGGGGGCGTGCAGATACGCAGTATTTT.

This clonotype has more than one count but fewer than ten. The rearrangement links TRBV4-3 to TRBJ1-1; D gene unclear. The CDR3 is 13 amino acids. CDR1 is LGHNA and CDR2 is YSLEER in the germline V gene. V was shortened by 3 bases and J by 6 bases, with 11 bases between the two germline ends. The CDR3 bases are TGCGCCAGCAGCCAGAAGCCGGTGGCTGAAGCTTTCTTT. Amino acids: CASSQKPVAEAFF.

This rearrangement joins TRBV29-1 to TRBJ2-7; D possibly corresponds to TRBD1 (6 bases). Germline lookup yields CDR1 SQVTM and CDR2 ANQGSEA. V was shortened by 6 bases and J by 7 bases, with 22 bases between the two germline ends. CDR3 length equals 14 residues. The CDR3 coding sequence is TGCAGCGTCCTTCGGGCGGCAGGGGTACGGGAGCAGTACTTC. It specifies CSVLRAAGVREQYF.

The chain is built from TRBV5-1 and TRBJ2-5; D is perhaps TRBD1 (6 bases). The CDR3 runs 14 residues. Trimming shortened V by 3 bases and J by 1 base, and 10 bases separated the two germline ends. The germline CDR1 and CDR2 sequences are SGHRS and YFSETQ. The CDR3 bases are TGCGCCAGCAGCTATTGGGGGCCCCAAGAGACCCAGTACTTC. Protein sequence: CASSYWGPQETQYF.

This clonotype has just a few counts. V gene TRBV27 combines with J gene TRBJ2-1; either TRBD1 or TRBD2 may supply D (5 bases each). In germline, CDR1 is MNHEY, CDR2 SMNVEV (reference sequence). V shed 5 bases and J shed 2 bases, with 16 bases lying between them. The CDR3 is made up of 16 amino acids. The CDR3: CASSPPEGRPYNEQFF. The CDR3 DNA follows: TGTGCCAGCAGTCCACCCGAGGGACGCCCCTACAATGAGCAGTTCTTC.

This clonotype was counted between two and nine times. V and J are TRBV20-1 and TRBJ2-4; D is perhaps TRBD1 (6 bases). The CDR3 is 14 amino acids. The germline CDR1 and CDR2 sequences are DFQATT and SNEGSKA (reference sequence). V gave up 3 bases and J gave up 6 bases, with 15 bases separating them. CDR3 in amino acids: CSARGAARGNIQYF. The CDR3 bases are TGCAGTGCTAGGGGAGCGGCCAGGGGAAACATTCAGTACTTC.

This clonotype was counted between two and nine times. The chain uses TRBV4-1 and TRBJ1-5; no clear D. V was shortened by 1 base and J by 2 bases, with 9 bases between the two germline ends. CDR1 is MGHRA, CDR2 YSYEKL, per germline. The CDR3 has 15 amino acids. As DNA, the CDR3 is TGCGCCAGCAGCCAAGGGGAGGCTGGCAATCAGCCCCAGCATTTT. Amino acids: CASSQGEAGNQPQHF.

This sequence joins TRBV19 and TRBJ1-2; D not certain. This CDR3 contains 13 residues. Trimming pared 5 bases from V and 3 bases from J, leaving 10 bases between. The germline V gene has CDR1 LNHDA and CDR2 SQIVND (reference sequence). The CDR3 loop is CASSLGADYGYTF. The CDR3, as DNA: TGTGCCAGTAGTTTAGGCGCGGACTATGGCTACACCTTC.